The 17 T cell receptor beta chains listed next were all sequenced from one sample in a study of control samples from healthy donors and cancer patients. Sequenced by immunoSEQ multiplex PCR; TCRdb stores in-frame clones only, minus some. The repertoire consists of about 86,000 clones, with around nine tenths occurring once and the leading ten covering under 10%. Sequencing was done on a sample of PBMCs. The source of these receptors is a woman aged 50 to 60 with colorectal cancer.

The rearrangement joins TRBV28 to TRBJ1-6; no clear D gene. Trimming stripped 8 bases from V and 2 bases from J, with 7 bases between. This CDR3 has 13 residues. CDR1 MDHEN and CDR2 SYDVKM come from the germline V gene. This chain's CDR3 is CASCRPYNSPLHF. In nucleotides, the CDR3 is TGTGCCAGCTGCAGACCCTATAATTCACCCCTCCACTTT.

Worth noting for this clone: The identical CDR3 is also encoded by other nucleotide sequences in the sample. The DNA for the CDR3 is TGTGCCAGCAGCCAACGGGGGGGCACAGATACGCAGTATTTT. Amino acid sequence: CASSQRGGTDTQYF. The chain is built from TRBV3-1 (or the pseudogene TRBV3-2) and TRBJ2-3; 7 bases are a match to TRBD2. The germline V gene encodes CDR1 LGHDT and CDR2 YNNKEL (reference sequence). V dropped 2 bases and J dropped 1; count of bases not matched to a gene: 0. CDR3 length equals 14 residues.

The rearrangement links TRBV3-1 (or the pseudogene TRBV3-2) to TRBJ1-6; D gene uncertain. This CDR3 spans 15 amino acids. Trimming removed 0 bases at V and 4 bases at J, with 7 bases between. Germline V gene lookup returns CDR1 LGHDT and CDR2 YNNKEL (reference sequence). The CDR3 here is CASSQDLGYNSPLHF. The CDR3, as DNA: TGTGCCAGCAGCCAAGATTTGGGATATAATTCACCCCTCCACTTT.

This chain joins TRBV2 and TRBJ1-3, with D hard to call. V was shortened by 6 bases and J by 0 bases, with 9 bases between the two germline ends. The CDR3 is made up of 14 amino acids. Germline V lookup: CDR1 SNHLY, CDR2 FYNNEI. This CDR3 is CASRTSVSGNTIYF. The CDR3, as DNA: TGTGCCAGCAGGACTTCGGTCTCTGGAAACACCATATATTTT.

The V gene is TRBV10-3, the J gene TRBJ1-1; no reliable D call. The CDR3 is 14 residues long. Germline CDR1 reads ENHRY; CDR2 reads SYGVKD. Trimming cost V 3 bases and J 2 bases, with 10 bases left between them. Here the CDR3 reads CAISDGWINTEAFF. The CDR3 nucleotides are TGTGCCATCAGTGATGGGTGGATCAACACTGAAGCTTTCTTT.

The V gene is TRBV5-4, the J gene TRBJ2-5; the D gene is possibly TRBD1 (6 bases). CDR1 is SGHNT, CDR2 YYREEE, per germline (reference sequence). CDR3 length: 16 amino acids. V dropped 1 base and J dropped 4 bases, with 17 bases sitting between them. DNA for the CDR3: TGTGCCAGCAGCTTGCGCCCTGTGGGGGCAACAGAGACCCAGTACTTC. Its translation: CASSLRPVGATETQYF.

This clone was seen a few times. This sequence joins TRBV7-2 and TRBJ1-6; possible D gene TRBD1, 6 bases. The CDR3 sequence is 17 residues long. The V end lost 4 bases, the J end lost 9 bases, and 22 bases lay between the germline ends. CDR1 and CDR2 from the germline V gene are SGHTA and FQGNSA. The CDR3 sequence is CASSSSPYREPRSPLHF. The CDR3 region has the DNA TGTGCCAGCAGCTCCTCACCTTACAGGGAACCCCGTTCACCCCTCCACTTT. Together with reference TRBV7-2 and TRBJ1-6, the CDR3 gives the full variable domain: GAGVSQSPSNKVTEKGKDVELRCDPISGHTALYWYRQSLGQGLEFLIYFQGNSAPDKSGLPSDRFSAERTGGSVSTLTIQRTQQEDSAVYLCASSSSPYREPRSPLHFGNGTRLTVT.

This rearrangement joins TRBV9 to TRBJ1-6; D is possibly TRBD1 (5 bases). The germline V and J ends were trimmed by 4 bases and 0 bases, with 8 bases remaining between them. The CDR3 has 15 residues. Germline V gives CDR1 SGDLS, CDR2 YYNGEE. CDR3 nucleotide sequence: TGTGCCAGCAGCTGGGGGGACTCCTATAATTCACCCCTCCACTTT. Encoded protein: CASSWGDSYNSPLHF. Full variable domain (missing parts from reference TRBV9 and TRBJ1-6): DSGVTQTPKHLITATGQRVTLRCSPRSGDLSVYWYQQSLDQGLQFLIQYYNGEERAKGNILERFSAQQFPDLHSELNLSSLELGDSALYFCASSWGDSYNSPLHFGNGTRLTVT.

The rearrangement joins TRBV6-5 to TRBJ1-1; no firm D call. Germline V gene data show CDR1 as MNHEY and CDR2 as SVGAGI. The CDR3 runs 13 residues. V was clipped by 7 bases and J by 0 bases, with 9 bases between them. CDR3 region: CASTFAVNTEAFF. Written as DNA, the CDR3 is TGTGCCAGCACCTTTGCAGTGAACACTGAAGCTTTCTTT.

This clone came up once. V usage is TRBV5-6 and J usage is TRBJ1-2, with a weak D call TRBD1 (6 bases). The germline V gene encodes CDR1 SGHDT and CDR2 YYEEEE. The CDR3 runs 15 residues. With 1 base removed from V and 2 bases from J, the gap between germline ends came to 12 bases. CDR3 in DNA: TGTGCCAGCAGCTTGCTAAATACAGGGAACTATGGCTACACCTTC. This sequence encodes CASSLLNTGNYGYTF.

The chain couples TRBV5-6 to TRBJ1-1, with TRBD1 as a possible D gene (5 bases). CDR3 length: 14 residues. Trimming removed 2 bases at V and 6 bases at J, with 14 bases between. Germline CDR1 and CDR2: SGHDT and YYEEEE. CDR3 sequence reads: CASSFRSRVSEAFF. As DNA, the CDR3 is TGTGCCAGCAGCTTCCGGTCCAGGGTGTCTGAAGCTTTCTTT. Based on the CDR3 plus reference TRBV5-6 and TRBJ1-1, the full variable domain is DAGVTQSPTHLIKTRGQQVTLRCSPKSGHDTVSWYQQALGQGPQFIFQYYEEEERQRGNFPDRFSGHQFPNYSSELNVNALLLGDSALYLCASSFRSRVSEAFFGQGTRLTVV.

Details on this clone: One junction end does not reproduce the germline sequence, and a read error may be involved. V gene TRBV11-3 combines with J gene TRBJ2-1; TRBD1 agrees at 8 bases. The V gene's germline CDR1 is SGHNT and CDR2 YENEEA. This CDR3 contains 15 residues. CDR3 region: CASSLGQAEYNGQFF. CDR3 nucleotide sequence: TGTGCCAGCAGCTTGGGACAGGCGGAATACAATGGGCAGTTCTTC.

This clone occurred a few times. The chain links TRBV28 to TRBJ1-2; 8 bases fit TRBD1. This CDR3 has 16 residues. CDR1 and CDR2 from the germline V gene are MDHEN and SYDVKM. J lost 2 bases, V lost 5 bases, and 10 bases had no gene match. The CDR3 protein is CASSPRDRSLNYGYTF. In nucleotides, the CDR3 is TGTGCCAGCAGTCCCCGGGACAGGAGCTTGAACTATGGCTACACCTTC.

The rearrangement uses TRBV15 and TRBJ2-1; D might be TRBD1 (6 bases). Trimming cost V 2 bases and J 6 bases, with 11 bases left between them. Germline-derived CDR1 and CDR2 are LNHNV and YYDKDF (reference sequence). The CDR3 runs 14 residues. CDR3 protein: CATSRREGGNEQFF. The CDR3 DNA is TGTGCCACCAGCAGACGCGAAGGGGGCAATGAGCAGTTCTTC. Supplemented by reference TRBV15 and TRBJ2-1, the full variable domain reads DAMVIQNPRYQVTQFGKPVTLSCSQTLNHNVMYWYQQKSSQAPKLLFHYYDKDFNNEADTPDNFQSRRPNTSFCFLDIRSPGLGDTAMYLCATSRREGGNEQFFGPGTRLTVL.

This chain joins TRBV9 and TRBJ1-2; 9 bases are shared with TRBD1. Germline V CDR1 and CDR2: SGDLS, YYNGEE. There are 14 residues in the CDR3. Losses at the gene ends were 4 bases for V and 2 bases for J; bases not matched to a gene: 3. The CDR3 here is CASSPTGGNYGYTF. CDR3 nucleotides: TGTGCCAGCAGCCCGACAGGGGGGAACTATGGCTACACCTTC.

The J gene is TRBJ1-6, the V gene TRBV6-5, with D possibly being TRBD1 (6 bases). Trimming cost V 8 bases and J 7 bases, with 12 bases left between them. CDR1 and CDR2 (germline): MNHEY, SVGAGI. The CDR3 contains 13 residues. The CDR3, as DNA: TGTGCCAGCCGGGGACACGACAATTCACCCCTCCACTTT. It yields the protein CASRGHDNSPLHF.

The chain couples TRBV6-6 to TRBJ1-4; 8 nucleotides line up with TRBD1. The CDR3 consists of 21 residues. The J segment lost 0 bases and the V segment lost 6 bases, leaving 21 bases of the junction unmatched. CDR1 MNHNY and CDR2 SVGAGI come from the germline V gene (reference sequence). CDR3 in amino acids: CASSRLPRRQGRTATNEKLFF. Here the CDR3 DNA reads TGTGCCAGCAGCCGCCTCCCCCGCCGACAGGGGCGGACTGCAACTAATGAAAAACTGTTTTTT.